Below are 12 T cell receptor beta chains sequenced from a single sample in a study of cytomegalovirus exposure and HLA in healthy donors. Vbeta (60) and Jbeta (13) primers were used in the PCR. Libraries were prepared by immunoSEQ multiplex PCR; TCRdb keeps only in-frame clonotypes and omits some of them. The sample holds 120,000 to 150,000 clones, around 65% seen once. The sample taken for sequencing was PBMCs. These receptors all come from a male donor in good health and CMV-seronegative.

The chain uses TRBV11-2 and TRBJ1-2, with 7 nucleotides matching TRBD1. J was trimmed by 8 bases and V by 4 bases; bases with no gene match: 13. The length of the CDR3 is 15 residues. Germline V gene sequence: CDR1 SGHAT, CDR2 FQNNGV. CDR3 in DNA: TGTGCCAGCAGCTCAACACCTATCCGGGACAGCGGCTACACCTTC. Translation gives CASSSTPIRDSGYTF. The whole variable domain, filled in from reference TRBV11-2 and TRBJ1-2, reads EAGVAQSPRYKIIEKRQSVAFWCNPISGHATLYWYQQILGQGPKLLIQFQNNGVVDDSQLPKDRFSAERLKGVDSTLKIQPAKLEDSAVYLCASSSTPIRDSGYTFGSGTRLTVV.

This clone appeared once. Other nucleotide sequences in the sample specify the same CDR3. The chain has TRBV27 and TRBJ1-2; D perhaps matches TRBD1 (5 bases). V lost 3 bases and J 4 bases, leaving 9 bases between the germline ends. This CDR3 comprises 13 residues. CDR1 is MNHEY and CDR2 is SMNVEV in the germline V gene (reference sequence). CDR3 coding DNA: TGTGCCAGCAGTTTCCAGGGATCCTATGGCTACACCTTC. It yields the protein CASSFQGSYGYTF.

The V and J genes are TRBV30 and TRBJ2-7; 9 bases line up with TRBD2. The length of the CDR3 is 12 residues. CDR1 is GTSNPN and CDR2 is SVGIG in the germline V gene (reference sequence). The junction had 1 base not matched to a gene; V was cut back by 4 bases and J by 3 bases. The CDR3 DNA follows: TGTGCCTGGACTAGCGGGAACTACGAGCAGTACTTC. It is translated as CAWTSGNYEQYF.

This chain joins TRBV29-1 and TRBJ1-1, with 7 bases fitting TRBD1. Germline V lookup: CDR1 SQVTM, CDR2 ANQGSEA. J lost 5 bases, V lost 7 bases, and 7 bases had no gene match. The CDR3 spans 12 residues. The CDR3 protein is CSAEDRRTEAFF. CDR3 DNA: TGCAGCGCCGAGGACAGGAGGACTGAAGCTTTCTTT.

The chain joins TRBV9 to TRBJ2-2, with 11 bases that match TRBD2. Germline trimming cut 0 bases from V and 3 bases from J; bases unmatched to any gene: 16. CDR3 length: 21 amino acids. The germline CDR1 and CDR2 sequences are SGDLS and YYNGEE. CDR3: CASSVGITSGGHRKDTGELFF. CDR3 coding DNA: TGTGCCAGCAGCGTAGGAATAACTAGCGGGGGCCACAGAAAGGACACCGGGGAGCTGTTTTTT. The whole variable domain, filled in from reference TRBV9 and TRBJ2-2, reads DSGVTQTPKHLITATGQRVTLRCSPRSGDLSVYWYQQSLDQGLQFLIQYYNGEERAKGNILERFSAQQFPDLHSELNLSSLELGDSALYFCASSVGITSGGHRKDTGELFFGEGSRLTVL.

The chain employs TRBV27 and TRBJ1-2; D is possibly TRBD1 (5 bases). The CDR3 has 15 amino acids. The germline V gene encodes CDR1 MNHEY and CDR2 SMNVEV (reference sequence). The V gene lost 6 bases and the J gene lost 2 bases, with 16 bases spanning the gap. CDR3 bases: TGTGCCAGCAGCGGGATGGGCGGGGCGAACTATGGCTACACCTTC. Encoded protein: CASSGMGGANYGYTF.

This clone was observed once. One end of the junction does not line up with germline, which may come from a read error. Additional DNA sequences in this sample encode the identical CDR3. The rearrangement joins TRBV6-5 to TRBJ1-4; no firm D call. CDR1 and CDR2 from the germline V gene are MNHEY and SVGAGI. The CDR3 covers 13 residues. CDR3 protein: CASNRVPGEKLFF. As DNA, the CDR3 is TGTGCCAGCAACCGGGTCCCCGGAGAAAAGCTGTTTTTT.

V gene TRBV6-6 combines with J gene TRBJ1-1; 8 bases align to TRBD1. The CDR3 length is 15 residues. Germline CDR1 and CDR2: MNHNY and SVGAGI (reference sequence). J gave up 2 bases and V 2 bases, and 4 bases lay outside the gene matches. The CDR3 DNA sequence: TGTGCCAGCAGTTACCGGACAGGGCACAACACTGAAGCTTTCTTT. It yields the protein CASSYRTGHNTEAFF.

The chain carries TRBV19 and TRBJ2-5; the match to TRBD2 covers 10 bases. The V and J ends lost 5 bases and 2 bases, in that order; junction bases with no gene match: 2. CDR1 and CDR2 from the germline V gene are LNHDA and SQIVND (reference sequence). CDR3 length: 14 residues. The CDR3 spells CASSGSGGQETQYF. CDR3 nucleotide sequence: TGTGCCAGTAGTGGTAGCGGGGGGCAAGAGACCCAGTACTTC.

The rearrangement links TRBV6-6 to TRBJ1-4, with 11 bases aligning to TRBD1. Germline CDR1 MNHNY, CDR2 SVGAGI (reference sequence). The CDR3 runs 14 residues. V dropped 4 bases and J dropped 6; count of bases not matched to a gene: 1. CDR3 DNA: TGTGCCAGCAGTTGGGGACAGGGGGATGAAAAACTGTTTTTT. As protein: CASSWGQGDEKLFF.

The chain employs TRBV7-6 and TRBJ2-3, with a weak D call TRBD2 (6 bases). The V end lost 4 bases, the J end lost 3 bases, and 17 bases lay between the germline ends. Germline V gene sequence: CDR1 SGHVS, CDR2 FNYEAQ. This CDR3 contains 16 residues. The CDR3 region is CASSSSGLIMTDTQYF. The CDR3 bases are TGTGCCAGCAGCTCCTCCGGACTAATTATGACAGATACGCAGTATTTT. The full variable domain, rest sourced from reference TRBV7-6 and TRBJ2-3, is GAGVSQSPRYKVTKRGQDVALRCDPISGHVSLYWYRQALGQGPEFLTYFNYEAQQDKSGLPNDRFSAERPEGSISTLTIQRTEQRDSAMYRCASSSSGLIMTDTQYFGPGTRLTVL.

As DNA, the CDR3 is TGTGCCAGCAGCCCATCAGGGGTCCGGAACACTGAAGCTTTCTTT. This translates into CASSPSGVRNTEAFF. The chain is built from TRBV7-2 and TRBJ1-1; D may be TRBD1 (6 bases). The V end was cut by 5 bases, the J end by 1 base, with 14 bases between. Germline-derived CDR1 and CDR2 are SGHTA and FQGNSA. CDR3 size: 15 residues.